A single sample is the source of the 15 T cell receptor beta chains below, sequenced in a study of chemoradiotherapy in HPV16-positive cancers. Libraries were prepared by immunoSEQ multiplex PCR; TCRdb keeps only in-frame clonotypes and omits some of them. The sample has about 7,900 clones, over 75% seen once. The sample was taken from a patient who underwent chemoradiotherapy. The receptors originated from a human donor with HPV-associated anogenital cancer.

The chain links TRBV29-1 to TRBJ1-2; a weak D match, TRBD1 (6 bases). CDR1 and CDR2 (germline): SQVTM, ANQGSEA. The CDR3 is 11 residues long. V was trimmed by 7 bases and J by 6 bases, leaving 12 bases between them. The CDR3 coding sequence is TGCAGCGCTGGACAGAGCGATGGCTACACCTTC. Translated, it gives CSAGQSDGYTF.

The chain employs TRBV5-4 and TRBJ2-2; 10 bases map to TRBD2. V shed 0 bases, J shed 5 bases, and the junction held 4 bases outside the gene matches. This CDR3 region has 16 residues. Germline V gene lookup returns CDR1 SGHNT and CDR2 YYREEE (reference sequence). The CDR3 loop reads CASSLGLAGVTGELFF. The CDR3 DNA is TGTGCCAGCAGCTTGGGTCTAGCGGGGGTTACCGGGGAGCTGTTTTTT.

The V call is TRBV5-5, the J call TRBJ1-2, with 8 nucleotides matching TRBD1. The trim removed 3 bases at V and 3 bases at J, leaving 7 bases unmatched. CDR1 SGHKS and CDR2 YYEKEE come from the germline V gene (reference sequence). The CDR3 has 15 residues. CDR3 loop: CASSSRDRNYYGYTF. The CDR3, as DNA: TGTGCCAGCAGCTCCAGGGACAGGAACTACTATGGCTACACCTTC.

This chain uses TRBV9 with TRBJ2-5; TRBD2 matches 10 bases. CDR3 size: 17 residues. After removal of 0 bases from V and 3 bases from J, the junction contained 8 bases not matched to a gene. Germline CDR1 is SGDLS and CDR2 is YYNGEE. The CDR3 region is CASSVDASGGVKETQYF. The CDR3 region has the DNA TGTGCCAGCAGCGTAGATGCTAGCGGGGGTGTGAAAGAGACCCAGTACTTC.

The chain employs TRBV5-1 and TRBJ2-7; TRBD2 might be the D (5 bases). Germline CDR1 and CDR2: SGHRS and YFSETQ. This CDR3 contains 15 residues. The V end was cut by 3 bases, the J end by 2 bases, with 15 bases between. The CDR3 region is CASSWRWGTTYEQYF. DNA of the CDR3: TGCGCCAGCAGCTGGAGGTGGGGAACCACCTACGAGCAGTACTTC. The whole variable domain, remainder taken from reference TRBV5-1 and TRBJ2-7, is KAGVTQTPRYLIKTRGQQVTLSCSPISGHRSVSWYQQTPGQGLQFLFEYFSETQRNKGNFPGRFSGRQFSNSRSEMNVSTLELGDSALYLCASSWRWGTTYEQYFGPGTRLTVT.

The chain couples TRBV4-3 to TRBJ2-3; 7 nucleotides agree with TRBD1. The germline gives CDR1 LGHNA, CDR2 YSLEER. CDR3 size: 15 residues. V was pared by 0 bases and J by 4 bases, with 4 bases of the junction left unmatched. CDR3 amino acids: CASSQEPQGADTQYF. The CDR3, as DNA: TGCGCCAGCAGCCAAGAACCCCAGGGGGCAGATACGCAGTATTTT.

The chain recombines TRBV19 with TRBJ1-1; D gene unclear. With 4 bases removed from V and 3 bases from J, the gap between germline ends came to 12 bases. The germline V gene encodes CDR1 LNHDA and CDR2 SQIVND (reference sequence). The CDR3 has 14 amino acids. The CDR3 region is CASSNPTLYTEAFF. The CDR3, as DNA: TGTGCCAGTAGTAACCCGACACTCTACACTGAAGCTTTCTTT.

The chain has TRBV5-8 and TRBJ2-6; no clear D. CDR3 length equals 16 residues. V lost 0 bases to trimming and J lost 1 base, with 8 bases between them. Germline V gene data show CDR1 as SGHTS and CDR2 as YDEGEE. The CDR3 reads CASSLEGQSGANVLTF. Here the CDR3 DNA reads TGTGCCAGCAGCTTGGAAGGGCAGTCTGGGGCCAACGTCCTGACTTTC. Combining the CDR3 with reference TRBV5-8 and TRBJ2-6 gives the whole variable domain EAGVTQSPTHLIKTRGQQATLRCSPISGHTSVYWYQQALGLGLQFLLWYDEGEERNRGNFPPRFSGRQFPNYSSELNVNALELEDSALYLCASSLEGQSGANVLTFGAGSRLTVL.

The CDR3 is CASSYDSYYEQYF. DNA for the CDR3: TGTGCCAGCAGTTATGACAGTTACTACGAGCAGTACTTC. The chain combines TRBV6-1 with TRBJ2-7; D perhaps matches TRBD1 (5 bases). The CDR3 is made up of 13 amino acids. V gave up 5 bases and J gave up 3 bases, with 11 bases separating them. CDR1 and CDR2 from the germline V gene are MNHNS and SASEGT.

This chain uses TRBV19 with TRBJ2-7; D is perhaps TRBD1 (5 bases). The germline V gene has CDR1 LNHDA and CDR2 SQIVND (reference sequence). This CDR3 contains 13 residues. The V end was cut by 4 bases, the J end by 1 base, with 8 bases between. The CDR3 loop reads CASSTQGSYEQYF. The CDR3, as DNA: TGTGCCAGTAGTACCCAGGGTTCCTACGAGCAGTACTTC.

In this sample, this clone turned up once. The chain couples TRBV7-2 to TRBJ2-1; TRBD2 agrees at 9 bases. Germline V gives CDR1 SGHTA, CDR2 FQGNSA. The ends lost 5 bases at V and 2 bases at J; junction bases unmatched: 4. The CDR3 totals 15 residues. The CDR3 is CASSNSGGAYNEQFF. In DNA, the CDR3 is TGTGCCAGCAGCAATAGCGGGGGAGCCTACAATGAGCAGTTCTTC.

CDR3 sequence (DNA): TGCGCCAGCAGCTTGGTTGTTGCGGGAGGGGATGAGCAGTTCTTC. Protein sequence: CASSLVVAGGDEQFF. This chain links TRBV5-1 with TRBJ2-1, with 9 bases identical to TRBD2. The V gene's germline CDR1 is SGHRS and CDR2 YFSETQ. Germline trimming cut 0 bases from V and 8 bases from J; bases unmatched to any gene: 6. The CDR3 has 15 amino acids.

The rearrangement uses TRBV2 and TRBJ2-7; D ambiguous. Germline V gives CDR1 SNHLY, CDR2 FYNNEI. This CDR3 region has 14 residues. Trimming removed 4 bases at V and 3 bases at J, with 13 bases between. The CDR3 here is CASSGGARFYEQYF. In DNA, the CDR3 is TGTGCCAGCAGTGGAGGCGCCAGGTTCTACGAGCAGTACTTC.

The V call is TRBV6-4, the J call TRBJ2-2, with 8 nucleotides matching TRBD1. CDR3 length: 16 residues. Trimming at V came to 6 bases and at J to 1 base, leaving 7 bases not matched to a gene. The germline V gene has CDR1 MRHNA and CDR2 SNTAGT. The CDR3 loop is CASSPGDRGNTGELFF. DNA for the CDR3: TGTGCCAGCAGCCCGGGCGACAGGGGGAACACCGGGGAGCTGTTTTTT.

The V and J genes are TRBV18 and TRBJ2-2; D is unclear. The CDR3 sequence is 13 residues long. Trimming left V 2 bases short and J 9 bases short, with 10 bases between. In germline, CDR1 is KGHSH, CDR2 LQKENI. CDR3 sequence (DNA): TGTGCCAGCTCACCAGGAATGGGTCGGGAGCTGTTTTTT. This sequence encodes CASSPGMGRELFF. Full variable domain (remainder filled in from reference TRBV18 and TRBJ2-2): NAGVMQNPRHLVRRRGQEARLRCSPMKGHSHVYWYRQLPEEGLKFMVYLQKENIIDESGMPKERFSAEFPKEGPSILRIQQVVRGDSAAYFCASSPGMGRELFFGEGSRLTVL.